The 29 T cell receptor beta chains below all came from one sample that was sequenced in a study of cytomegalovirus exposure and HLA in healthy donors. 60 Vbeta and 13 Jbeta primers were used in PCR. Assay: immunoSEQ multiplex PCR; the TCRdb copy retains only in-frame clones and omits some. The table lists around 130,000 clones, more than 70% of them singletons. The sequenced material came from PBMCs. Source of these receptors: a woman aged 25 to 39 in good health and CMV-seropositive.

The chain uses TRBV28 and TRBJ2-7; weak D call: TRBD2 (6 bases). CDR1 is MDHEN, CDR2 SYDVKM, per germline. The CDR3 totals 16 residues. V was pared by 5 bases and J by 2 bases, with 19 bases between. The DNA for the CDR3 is TGTGCCAGCAGTCGGGGGTGGGGGTCCGCCCCCTACGAGCAGTACTTC. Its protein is CASSRGWGSAPYEQYF.

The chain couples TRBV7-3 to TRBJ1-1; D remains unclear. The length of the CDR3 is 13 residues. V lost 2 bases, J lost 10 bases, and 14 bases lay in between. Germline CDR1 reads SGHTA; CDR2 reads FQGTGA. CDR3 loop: CASSLSPTTGAFF. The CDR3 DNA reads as TGTGCCAGCAGCTTATCCCCGACTACGGGAGCTTTCTTT.

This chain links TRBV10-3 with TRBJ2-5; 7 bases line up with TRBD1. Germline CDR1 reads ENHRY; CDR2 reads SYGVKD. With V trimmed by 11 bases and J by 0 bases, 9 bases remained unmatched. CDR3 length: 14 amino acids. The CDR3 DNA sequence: TGTGCCTCCGCCGTCAGGGGGTACCAAGAGACCCAGTACTTC. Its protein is CASAVRGYQETQYF.

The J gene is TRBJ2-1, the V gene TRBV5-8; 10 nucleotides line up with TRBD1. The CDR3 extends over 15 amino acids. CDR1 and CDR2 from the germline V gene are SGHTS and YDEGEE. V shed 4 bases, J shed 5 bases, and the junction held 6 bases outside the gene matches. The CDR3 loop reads CASSPGQGWNNEQFF. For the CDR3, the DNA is TGTGCCAGCAGCCCGGGACAGGGGTGGAACAATGAGCAGTTCTTC.

The CDR3 here is CASSRGTALNTEAFF. As DNA, the CDR3 is TGCGCCAGCAGCCGGGGGACAGCTCTAAACACTGAAGCTTTCTTT. The chain is built from TRBV4-1 and TRBJ1-1; TRBD1 aligns across 7 bases. Germline V CDR1 and CDR2: MGHRA, YSYEKL. V trimming: 4 bases; J trimming: 2 bases; junction bases outside the gene matches: 7. The CDR3 extends over 15 amino acids.

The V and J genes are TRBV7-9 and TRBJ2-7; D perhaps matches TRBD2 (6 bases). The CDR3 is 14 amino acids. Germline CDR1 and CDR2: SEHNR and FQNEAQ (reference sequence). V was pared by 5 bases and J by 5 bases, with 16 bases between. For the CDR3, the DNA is TGTGCCAGCAGCCCCTATGCGGGATCCCACGAGCAGTACTTC. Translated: CASSPYAGSHEQYF.

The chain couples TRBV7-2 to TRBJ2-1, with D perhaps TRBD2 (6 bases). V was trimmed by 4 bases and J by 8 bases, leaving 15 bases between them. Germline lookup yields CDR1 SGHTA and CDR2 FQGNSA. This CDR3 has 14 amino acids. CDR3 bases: TGTGCCAGCAGCTACGGGACTTGGGTAGATGAGCAGTTCTTC. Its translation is CASSYGTWVDEQFF.

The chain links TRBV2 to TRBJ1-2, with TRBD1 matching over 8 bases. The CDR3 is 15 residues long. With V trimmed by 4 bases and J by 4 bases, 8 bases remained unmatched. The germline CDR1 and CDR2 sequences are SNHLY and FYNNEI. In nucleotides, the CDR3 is TGTGCCAGCAGTGGCCCACAGGGGGGAAGCTATGGCTACACCTTC. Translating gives CASSGPQGGSYGYTF.

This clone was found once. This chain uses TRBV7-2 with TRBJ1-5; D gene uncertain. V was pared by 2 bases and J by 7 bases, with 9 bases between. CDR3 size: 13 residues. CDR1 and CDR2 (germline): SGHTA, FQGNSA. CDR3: CASSLYSLQPQHF. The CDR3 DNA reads TGTGCCAGCAGCTTATACAGTCTACAGCCCCAGCATTTT.

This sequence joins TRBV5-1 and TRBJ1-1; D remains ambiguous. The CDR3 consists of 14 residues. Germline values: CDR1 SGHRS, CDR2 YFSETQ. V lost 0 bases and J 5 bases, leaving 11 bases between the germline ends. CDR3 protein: CASSLVSQGTEAFF. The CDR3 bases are TGCGCCAGCAGCTTGGTTAGCCAAGGTACTGAAGCTTTCTTT.

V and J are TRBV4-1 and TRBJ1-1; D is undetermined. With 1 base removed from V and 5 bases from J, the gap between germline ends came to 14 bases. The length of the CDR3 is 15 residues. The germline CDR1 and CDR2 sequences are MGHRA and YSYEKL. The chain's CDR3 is CASSQVGGRRTEAFF. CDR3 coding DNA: TGCGCCAGCAGCCAAGTTGGAGGGAGGAGGACTGAAGCTTTCTTT.

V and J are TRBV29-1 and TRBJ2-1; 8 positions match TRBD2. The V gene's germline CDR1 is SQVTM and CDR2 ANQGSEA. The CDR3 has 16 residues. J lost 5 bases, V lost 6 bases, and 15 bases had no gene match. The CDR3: CSVSSPGTSRHNEQFF. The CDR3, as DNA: TGCAGCGTGTCGTCCCCCGGGACTAGTCGCCACAATGAGCAGTTCTTC.

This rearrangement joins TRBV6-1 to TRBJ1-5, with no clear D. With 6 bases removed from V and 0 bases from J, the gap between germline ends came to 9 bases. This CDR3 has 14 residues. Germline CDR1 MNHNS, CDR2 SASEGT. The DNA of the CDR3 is TGTGCCAGCAGCTCAGGAGGTAGCAATCAGCCCCAGCATTTT. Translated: CASSSGGSNQPQHF.

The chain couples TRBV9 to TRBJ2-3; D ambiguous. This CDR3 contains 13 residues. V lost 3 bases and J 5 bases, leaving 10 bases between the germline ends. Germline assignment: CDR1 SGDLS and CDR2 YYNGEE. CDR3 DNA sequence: TGTGCCAGCAGCGGCATTGACTTAGATACGCAGTATTTT. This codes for CASSGIDLDTQYF.

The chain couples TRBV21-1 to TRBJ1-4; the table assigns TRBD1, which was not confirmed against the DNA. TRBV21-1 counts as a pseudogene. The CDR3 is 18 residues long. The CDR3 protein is CASSTNRGLYQTNEKLFF. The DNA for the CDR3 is TGTGCCAGCAGCACCAACAGGGGGCTATACCAAACTAATGAAAAACTGTTTTTT.

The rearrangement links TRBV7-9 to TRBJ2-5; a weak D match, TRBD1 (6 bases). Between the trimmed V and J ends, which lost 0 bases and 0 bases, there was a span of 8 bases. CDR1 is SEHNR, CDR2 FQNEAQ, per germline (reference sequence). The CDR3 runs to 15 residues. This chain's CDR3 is CASSLAGANQETQYF. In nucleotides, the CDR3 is TGTGCCAGCAGCTTAGCGGGGGCTAACCAAGAGACCCAGTACTTC.

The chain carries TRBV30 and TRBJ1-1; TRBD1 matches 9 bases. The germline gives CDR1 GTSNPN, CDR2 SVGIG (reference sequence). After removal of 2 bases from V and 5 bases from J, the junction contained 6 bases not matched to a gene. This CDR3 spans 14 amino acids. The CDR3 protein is CAWSWGQGGTEAFF. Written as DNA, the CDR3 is TGTGCCTGGAGTTGGGGACAGGGTGGGACTGAAGCTTTCTTT.

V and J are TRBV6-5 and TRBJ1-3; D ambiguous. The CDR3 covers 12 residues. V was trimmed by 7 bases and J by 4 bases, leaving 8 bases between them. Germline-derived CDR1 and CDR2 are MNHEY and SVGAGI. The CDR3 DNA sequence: TGTGCCAGCACCACTAACGGAAACACCATATATTTT. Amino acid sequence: CASTTNGNTIYF.

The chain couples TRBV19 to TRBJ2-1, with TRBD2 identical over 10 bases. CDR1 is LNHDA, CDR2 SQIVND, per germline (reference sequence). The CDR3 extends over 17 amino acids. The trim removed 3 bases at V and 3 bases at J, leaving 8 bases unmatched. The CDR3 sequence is CASSISGGNSRYNEQFF. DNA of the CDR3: TGTGCCAGTAGTATTAGCGGGGGGAACTCCCGCTACAATGAGCAGTTCTTC.

The DNA of the CDR3 is TGCGCCAGCAGCTTGGGTGCAGGGGACAACCCTCCCTACACCTTC. Amino acid sequence: CASSLGAGDNPPYTF. The rearrangement uses TRBV5-1 and TRBJ1-2, with D perhaps TRBD1 (6 bases). Per the germline V gene, CDR1 is SGHRS and CDR2 is YFSETQ. The CDR3 is 15 residues long. V lost 0 bases, J lost 10 bases, and 19 bases lay in between.

The CDR3 protein is CASSLGRSYTDTQYF. In DNA, the CDR3 is TGTGCCAGCAGCTTGGGCAGATCATACACAGATACGCAGTATTTT. The chain combines TRBV5-6 with TRBJ2-3; no firm D call. This CDR3 is built from 15 residues. Germline CDR1 is SGHDT and CDR2 is YYEEEE. V shed 0 bases and J shed 2 bases, with 10 bases lying between them.

CDR3 nucleotide sequence: TGTGCCAGCAGTTACTTCAGGACAGGGGCCAGGGGGGAGCTGTTTTTT. It yields the protein CASSYFRTGARGELFF. The rearrangement links TRBV6-5 to TRBJ2-2; 9 nucleotides line up with TRBD1. This CDR3 has 16 residues. CDR1 MNHEY and CDR2 SVGAGI come from the germline V gene. The junction had 8 bases not matched to a gene; V was cut back by 1 base and J by 8 bases.

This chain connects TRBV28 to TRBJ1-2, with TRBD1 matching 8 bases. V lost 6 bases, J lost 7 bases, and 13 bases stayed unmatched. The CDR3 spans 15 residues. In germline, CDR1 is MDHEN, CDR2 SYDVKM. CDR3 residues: CASRIQGAQSGGYTF. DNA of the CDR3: TGTGCCAGCAGGATCCAGGGGGCGCAAAGCGGTGGCTACACCTTC.

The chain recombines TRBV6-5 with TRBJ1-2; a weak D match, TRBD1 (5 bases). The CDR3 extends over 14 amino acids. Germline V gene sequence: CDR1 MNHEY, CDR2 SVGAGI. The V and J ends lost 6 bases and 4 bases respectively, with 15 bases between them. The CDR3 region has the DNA TGTGCCAGCAGCCCTCGGCAAGACAGCTATGGCTACACCTTC. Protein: CASSPRQDSYGYTF.

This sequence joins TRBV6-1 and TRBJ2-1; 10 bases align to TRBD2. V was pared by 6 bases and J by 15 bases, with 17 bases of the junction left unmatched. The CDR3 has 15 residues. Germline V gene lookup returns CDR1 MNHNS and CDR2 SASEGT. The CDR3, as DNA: TGTGCCAGCAGCCCCCGACTAGCGGGTGGCGACCAAGCGTTCTTC. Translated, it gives CASSPRLAGGDQAFF.

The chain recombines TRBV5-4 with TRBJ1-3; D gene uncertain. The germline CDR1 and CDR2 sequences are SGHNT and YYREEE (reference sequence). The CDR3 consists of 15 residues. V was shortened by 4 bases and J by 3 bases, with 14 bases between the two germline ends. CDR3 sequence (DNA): TGTGCCAGCAGCCTAAATCCAAGCTTTGGAAACACCATATATTTT. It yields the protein CASSLNPSFGNTIYF.

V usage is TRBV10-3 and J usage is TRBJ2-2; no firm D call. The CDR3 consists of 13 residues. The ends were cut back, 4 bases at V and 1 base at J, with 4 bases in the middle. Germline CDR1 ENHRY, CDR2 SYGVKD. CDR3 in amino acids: CAISARNTGELFF. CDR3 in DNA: TGTGCCATCAGTGCCAGGAACACCGGGGAGCTGTTTTTT.

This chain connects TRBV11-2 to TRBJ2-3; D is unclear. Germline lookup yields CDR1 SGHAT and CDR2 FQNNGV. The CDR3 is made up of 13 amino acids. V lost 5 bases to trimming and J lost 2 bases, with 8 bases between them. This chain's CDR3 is CASSAHDTDTQYF. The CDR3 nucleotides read TGTGCCAGCAGCGCGCACGACACAGATACGCAGTATTTT.

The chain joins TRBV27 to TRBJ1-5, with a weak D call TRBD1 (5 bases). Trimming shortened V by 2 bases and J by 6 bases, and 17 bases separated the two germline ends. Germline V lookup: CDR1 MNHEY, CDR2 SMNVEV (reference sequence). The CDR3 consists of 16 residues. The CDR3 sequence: CASSLPDSPGFQPQHF. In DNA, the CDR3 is TGTGCCAGCAGTTTACCAGACAGCCCAGGTTTTCAGCCCCAGCATTTT.